A single sample gave rise to the 8 T cell receptor beta chains below, sequenced in a study of chemoradiotherapy in HPV16-positive cancers. Only in-frame clones appear in the TCRdb table, and some are missing; sequencing was by immunoSEQ multiplex PCR. This table has approximately 30,000 clones, more than 85% appearing once. The sample consisted of blood, taken from a patient who underwent chemoradiotherapy. These receptors originate from a human donor with HPV-associated anogenital cancer.

This clone was counted once. This sequence joins TRBV6-6 and TRBJ2-2; TRBD1 aligns across 7 bases. With 4 bases clipped from V and 4 bases from J, the junction kept 9 bases outside the gene matches. CDR3 size: 16 residues. The germline V gene encodes CDR1 MNHNY and CDR2 SVGAGI (reference sequence). The CDR3 nucleotides read TGTGCCAGCAGTTCCACCGACAGGGCTCGCACCGGGGAGCTGTTTTTT. Protein sequence: CASSSTDRARTGELFF.

This clone was seen a few times. This chain links TRBV7-2 with TRBJ1-5, with no clear D. Trimming left V 1 base short and J 5 bases short, with 12 bases between. This CDR3 comprises 15 residues. The germline V gene encodes CDR1 SGHTA and CDR2 FQGNSA. The CDR3 reads CASSLELVGDQPQHF. As DNA, the CDR3 is TGTGCCAGCAGCTTAGAATTGGTCGGGGATCAGCCCCAGCATTTT.

V usage is TRBV18 and J usage is TRBJ2-7; D is unclear. CDR1 is KGHSH and CDR2 is LQKENI in the germline V gene. Trimming cost V 1 base and J 3 bases, with 16 bases left between them. The CDR3 length is 16 residues. CDR3 nucleotides: TGTGCCAGCTCACCACTAGACACTGGGCGGAGCTACGAGCAGTACTTC. Protein: CASSPLDTGRSYEQYF.

This CDR3 reads CASSPTSGRAGYEQYF. CDR3 nucleotide sequence: TGTGCCAGCTCACCGACTAGCGGGAGGGCCGGTTACGAGCAGTACTTC. The chain is built from TRBV18 and TRBJ2-7; TRBD2 aligns across 14 bases. The germline gives CDR1 KGHSH, CDR2 LQKENI. This CDR3 contains 16 residues. The ends lost 3 bases at V and 4 bases at J; junction bases unmatched: 5.

The J gene is TRBJ2-6, the V gene TRBV21-1; the table's D gene call, TRBD1, was not cross checked with the DNA. TRBV21-1 is assigned pseudogene status. This CDR3 region has 16 residues. CDR3 sequence reads: CASGGQGAPGANVLTF. DNA of the CDR3: TGTGCCAGCGGTGGACAGGGGGCCCCTGGGGCCAACGTCCTGACTTTC.

The gene calls are TRBV19 and TRBJ1-3, with D uncertain. CDR3 size: 16 residues. Between the trimmed V and J ends, which lost 5 bases and 0 bases, there was a span of 14 bases. CDR1 LNHDA and CDR2 SQIVND come from the germline V gene (reference sequence). CDR3 nucleotides: TGTGCCAGTAGTGGGGTCGAGAGGAGCTCTGGAAACACCATATATTTT. Translated: CASSGVERSSGNTIYF.

V is TRBV18 and J is TRBJ2-5; no clear D. V was shortened by 2 bases and J by 6 bases, with 10 bases between the two germline ends. The CDR3 totals 13 residues. CDR1 and CDR2 (germline): KGHSH, LQKENI. CDR3 amino acids: CASSPGLTKTQYF. The CDR3 DNA is TGTGCCAGCTCACCAGGCCTCACCAAGACCCAGTACTTC.

This sequence joins TRBV28 and TRBJ2-7, with unresolved D. Trimming stripped 7 bases from V and 6 bases from J, with 16 bases between. Germline CDR1 reads MDHEN; CDR2 reads SYDVKM. The CDR3 loop spans 13 amino acids. The CDR3 coding sequence is TGTGCCAGCACCCCTGGAGCGCACGTCGAGCAGTACTTC. Translating it yields CASTPGAHVEQYF.